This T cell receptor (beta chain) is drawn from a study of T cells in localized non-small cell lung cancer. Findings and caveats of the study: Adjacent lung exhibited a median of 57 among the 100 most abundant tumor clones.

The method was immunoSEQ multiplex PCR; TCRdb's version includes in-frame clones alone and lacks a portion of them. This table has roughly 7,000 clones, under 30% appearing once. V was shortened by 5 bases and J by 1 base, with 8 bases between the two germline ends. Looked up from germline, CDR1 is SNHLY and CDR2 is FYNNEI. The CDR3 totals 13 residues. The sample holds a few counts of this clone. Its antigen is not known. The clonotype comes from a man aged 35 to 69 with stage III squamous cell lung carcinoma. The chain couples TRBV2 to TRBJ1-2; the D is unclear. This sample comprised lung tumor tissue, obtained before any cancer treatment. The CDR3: CASSIQLNYGYTF. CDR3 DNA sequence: TGTGCCAGCAGTATCCAGCTTAACTATGGCTACACCTTC. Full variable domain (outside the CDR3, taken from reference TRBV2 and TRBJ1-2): EPEVTQTPSHQVTQMGQEVILRCVPISNHLYFYWYRQILGQKVEFLVSFYNNEISEKSEIFDDQFSVERPDGSNFTLKIRSTKLEDSAMYFCASSIQLNYGYTFGSGTRLTVV.